One sample yielded the 20 T cell receptor beta chains listed below, sequenced in a study of control samples from healthy donors and cancer patients. Profiling relied on immunoSEQ multiplex PCR, and the TCRdb table lists in-frame clones only, not all of them. The sample carries some 120,000 clones, almost 95% recorded once. The sample taken for sequencing was PBMCs. The receptor set was obtained from an elderly man with head and neck cancer.

The genes are TRBV5-5 and TRBJ2-7; TRBD2 is a possible D gene (6 bases). The CDR3 contains 15 residues. CDR1 and CDR2 (germline): SGHKS, YYEKEE (reference sequence). Trimming took off 4 bases at V and 0 bases at J, with 14 bases between the two ends. The CDR3 loop is CASSAGRFFSYEQYF. CDR3 DNA sequence: TGTGCCAGCAGCGCGGGACGGTTCTTCTCCTACGAGCAGTACTTC.

This clone was detected once. The chain employs TRBV2 and TRBJ1-4, with TRBD1 matching 7 bases. The CDR3 consists of 14 residues. V shed 7 bases and J 8 bases; nucleotides not matched to a gene: 10. In germline, CDR1 is SNHLY, CDR2 FYNNEI. This CDR3 is CASILQGFREKLFF. The CDR3 DNA sequence: TGTGCCAGCATCCTACAGGGGTTTCGGGAAAAACTGTTTTTT. The full variable domain, completed using reference TRBV2 and TRBJ1-4, is EPEVTQTPSHQVTQMGQEVILRCVPISNHLYFYWYRQILGQKVEFLVSFYNNEISEKSEIFDDQFSVERPDGSNFTLKIRSTKLEDSAMYFCASILQGFREKLFFGSGTQLSVL.

This chain joins TRBV29-1 and TRBJ1-1, with D possibly being TRBD1 (5 bases). The CDR3 sequence is 14 residues long. The germline V gene has CDR1 SQVTM and CDR2 ANQGSEA. Trimming shortened V by 8 bases and J by 3 bases, and 19 bases separated the two germline ends. The CDR3 nucleotides read TGCAGCTCCGTCAGTTCGGGGCTCGACACTGAAGCTTTCTTT. Translating it yields CSSVSSGLDTEAFF. The whole variable domain, filled in from reference TRBV29-1 and TRBJ1-1, reads SAVISQKPSRDICQRGTSLTIQCQVDSQVTMMFWYRQQPGQSLTLIATANQGSEATYESGFVIDKFPISRPNLTFSTLTVSNMSPEDSSIYLCSSVSSGLDTEAFFGQGTRLTVV.

This sequence joins TRBV5-5 and TRBJ2-7; perhaps TRBD1 as D (7 bases). Germline CDR1 SGHKS, CDR2 YYEKEE (reference sequence). Trimming shortened V by 5 bases and J by 4 bases, and 19 bases separated the two germline ends. The CDR3 is made up of 15 amino acids. CDR3 region: CASRRGGTATYEQYF. CDR3 nucleotide sequence: TGTGCCAGCAGGCGAGGGGGGACAGCCACATACGAGCAGTACTTC.

The V call is TRBV6-5, the J call TRBJ1-4; no definite D call. CDR3 size: 13 residues. Trimming took 2 bases from V and 8 from J, leaving 9 bases between them. Per the germline V gene, CDR1 is MNHEY and CDR2 is SVGAGI. The CDR3 DNA follows: TGTGCCAGCAGTTACGCGTCCGGCGAAAAACTGTTTTTT. Translating it yields CASSYASGEKLFF.

This rearrangement joins TRBV5-1 to TRBJ2-5, with 12 bases matching TRBD1. The germline gives CDR1 SGHRS, CDR2 YFSETQ. This CDR3 is 18 amino acids long. V gave up 0 bases and J gave up 2 bases; unmatched junction bases: 8. The DNA of the CDR3 is TGCGCCAGCAGCTTGGGAGTTCTGGGACAGGGGGCTCAAGAGACCCAGTACTTC. Translated: CASSLGVLGQGAQETQYF. Using reference TRBV5-1 and TRBJ2-5 for the parts outside the CDR3, the full variable domain is KAGVTQTPRYLIKTRGQQVTLSCSPISGHRSVSWYQQTPGQGLQFLFEYFSETQRNKGNFPGRFSGRQFSNSRSEMNVSTLELGDSALYLCASSLGVLGQGAQETQYFGPGTRLLVL.

The rearrangement links TRBV12-5 to TRBJ2-1, with TRBD2 identical over 11 bases. V lost 1 base and J lost 5; bases outside the gene matches: 1. CDR1 LGHNT and CDR2 FRNRAP come from the germline V gene. The CDR3 covers 15 residues. CDR3 DNA: TGTGCTAGTGGTTTGGAACTAGCGGGGGACAATGAGCAGTTCTTC. Translation gives CASGLELAGDNEQFF.

This clone is a singleton in its sample. The chain has TRBV3-1 (or the pseudogene TRBV3-2) and TRBJ1-4; tentatively, D is TRBD1 (6 bases). The V end was cut by 3 bases, the J end by 3 bases, with 14 bases between. CDR1 and CDR2 from the germline V gene are LGHDT and YNNKEL (reference sequence). The CDR3 consists of 16 residues. Here the CDR3 reads CASSHRQGTPNEKLFF. CDR3 DNA sequence: TGTGCCAGCAGCCATCGCCAGGGGACACCTAATGAAAAACTGTTTTTT.

The rearrangement joins TRBV9 to TRBJ1-4, with 7 bases identical to TRBD1. Germline trimming cut 4 bases from V and 4 bases from J; bases unmatched to any gene: 10. CDR3 length: 16 residues. In germline, CDR1 is SGDLS, CDR2 YYNGEE. The CDR3 DNA sequence: TGTGCCAGCAGCTCCAGAGGGGGGACAGTTAATGAAAAACTGTTTTTT. Protein sequence: CASSSRGGTVNEKLFF.

The chain links TRBV11-3 to TRBJ1-1; no clear D. This CDR3 has 12 residues. Germline V gene data show CDR1 as SGHNT and CDR2 as YENEEA. V shed 2 bases and J shed 8 bases, with 9 bases lying between them. CDR3 region: CASSLRSEEAFF. The CDR3 DNA sequence: TGTGCCAGCAGCTTACGGAGTGAGGAAGCTTTCTTT.

The gene calls are TRBV28 and TRBJ1-2; D is unresolved. This CDR3 has 14 amino acids. Germline CDR1 and CDR2: MDHEN and SYDVKM. Trimming pared 8 bases from V and 4 bases from J, leaving 17 bases between. DNA of the CDR3: TGTGCCAGCCATTCGGGAGGGCACCTCTATGGCTACACCTTC. Protein: CASHSGGHLYGYTF.

The chain recombines TRBV7-9 with TRBJ2-5; 12 nucleotides match TRBD2. The CDR3 is 15 residues long. The V and J ends lost 5 bases and 6 bases, in that order; junction bases with no gene match: 7. Germline V lookup: CDR1 SEHNR, CDR2 FQNEAQ (reference sequence). The CDR3, as DNA: TGTGCCAGCAGCGGACCCGGGACTAGCGGGCAGACCCAGTACTTC. Its protein product is CASSGPGTSGQTQYF.

The chain is built from TRBV5-4 and TRBJ2-3, with 11 positions matching TRBD2. Trimming removed 4 bases from V and 7 bases from J; junction bases left unmatched: 8. CDR1 is SGHNT, CDR2 YYREEE, per germline (reference sequence). The CDR3 loop spans 15 amino acids. DNA of the CDR3: TGTGCCAGCAGCCCGACTAGCGGGGAAGGGAATACGCAGTATTTT. Amino acid sequence: CASSPTSGEGNTQYF.

The V call is TRBV6-5, the J call TRBJ1-2; 7 nucleotides align to TRBD1. This CDR3 is built from 13 residues. CDR1 MNHEY and CDR2 SVGAGI come from the germline V gene. The J segment lost 4 bases and the V segment lost 6 bases, leaving 5 bases of the junction unmatched. CDR3 loop: CASSPDRSYGYTF. The CDR3 nucleotides are TGTGCCAGCAGCCCGGACAGGAGCTATGGCTACACCTTC.

This sequence joins TRBV5-5 and TRBJ1-4, with 8 nucleotides matching TRBD1. The germline CDR1 and CDR2 sequences are SGHKS and YYEKEE (reference sequence). This CDR3 spans 17 amino acids. Unmatched junction bases numbered 10, after V lost 3 bases and J lost 3 bases. The CDR3 is CASSSRMTTGANEKLFF. The CDR3 DNA follows: TGTGCCAGCAGCTCCAGAATGACGACAGGGGCTAATGAAAAACTGTTTTTT.

This clone was counted a single time. The CDR3 reads CASSFAIGGDYGYTF. As DNA, the CDR3 is TGTGCCAGCAGCTTCGCGATCGGGGGGGACTATGGCTACACCTTC. The V call is TRBV7-8, the J call TRBJ1-2; perhaps TRBD1 as D (5 bases). V was shortened by 3 bases and J by 3 bases, with 14 bases between the two germline ends. CDR1 and CDR2 (germline): SGHVS, FQNEAQ. The CDR3 spans 15 residues.

The chain links TRBV6-6 to TRBJ1-3; D gene uncertain. The V gene's germline CDR1 is MNHNY and CDR2 SVGAGI (reference sequence). The CDR3 contains 12 residues. With 2 bases removed from V and 11 bases from J, the gap between germline ends came to 10 bases. The CDR3 nucleotides are TGTGCCAGCAGTTACGCTAGGCAGCCCATATATTTT. It is translated as CASSYARQPIYF.

This chain uses TRBV5-1 with TRBJ1-3; 8 bases are a match to TRBD1. In germline, CDR1 is SGHRS, CDR2 YFSETQ. CDR3 length equals 15 residues. V shed 0 bases and J 3 bases; nucleotides not matched to a gene: 2. The CDR3 DNA reads as TGCGCCAGCAGCTTGGGGACAGGGCATGGAAACACCATATATTTT. It yields the protein CASSLGTGHGNTIYF.

The chain is built from TRBV11-3 and TRBJ2-1; TRBD2 agrees at 7 bases. The CDR3 has 14 amino acids. Germline CDR1 and CDR2: SGHNT and YENEEA. V was pared by 0 bases and J by 12 bases, with 8 bases of the junction left unmatched. CDR3: CASSLDPAGEVQFF. Written as DNA, the CDR3 is TGTGCCAGCAGCTTAGATCCCGCGGGAGAAGTGCAGTTCTTC.

The chain has TRBV29-1 and TRBJ2-7; D is possibly TRBD1 or TRBD2 (7 bases each). CDR1 and CDR2 from the germline V gene are SQVTM and ANQGSEA. V was cut by 3 bases and J by 7 bases, with 16 bases left in between. This CDR3 contains 13 residues. The CDR3 coding sequence is TGCAGCGTTGATCAGGGGGGACTAACAGAGCAGTACTTC. This sequence encodes CSVDQGGLTEQYF.